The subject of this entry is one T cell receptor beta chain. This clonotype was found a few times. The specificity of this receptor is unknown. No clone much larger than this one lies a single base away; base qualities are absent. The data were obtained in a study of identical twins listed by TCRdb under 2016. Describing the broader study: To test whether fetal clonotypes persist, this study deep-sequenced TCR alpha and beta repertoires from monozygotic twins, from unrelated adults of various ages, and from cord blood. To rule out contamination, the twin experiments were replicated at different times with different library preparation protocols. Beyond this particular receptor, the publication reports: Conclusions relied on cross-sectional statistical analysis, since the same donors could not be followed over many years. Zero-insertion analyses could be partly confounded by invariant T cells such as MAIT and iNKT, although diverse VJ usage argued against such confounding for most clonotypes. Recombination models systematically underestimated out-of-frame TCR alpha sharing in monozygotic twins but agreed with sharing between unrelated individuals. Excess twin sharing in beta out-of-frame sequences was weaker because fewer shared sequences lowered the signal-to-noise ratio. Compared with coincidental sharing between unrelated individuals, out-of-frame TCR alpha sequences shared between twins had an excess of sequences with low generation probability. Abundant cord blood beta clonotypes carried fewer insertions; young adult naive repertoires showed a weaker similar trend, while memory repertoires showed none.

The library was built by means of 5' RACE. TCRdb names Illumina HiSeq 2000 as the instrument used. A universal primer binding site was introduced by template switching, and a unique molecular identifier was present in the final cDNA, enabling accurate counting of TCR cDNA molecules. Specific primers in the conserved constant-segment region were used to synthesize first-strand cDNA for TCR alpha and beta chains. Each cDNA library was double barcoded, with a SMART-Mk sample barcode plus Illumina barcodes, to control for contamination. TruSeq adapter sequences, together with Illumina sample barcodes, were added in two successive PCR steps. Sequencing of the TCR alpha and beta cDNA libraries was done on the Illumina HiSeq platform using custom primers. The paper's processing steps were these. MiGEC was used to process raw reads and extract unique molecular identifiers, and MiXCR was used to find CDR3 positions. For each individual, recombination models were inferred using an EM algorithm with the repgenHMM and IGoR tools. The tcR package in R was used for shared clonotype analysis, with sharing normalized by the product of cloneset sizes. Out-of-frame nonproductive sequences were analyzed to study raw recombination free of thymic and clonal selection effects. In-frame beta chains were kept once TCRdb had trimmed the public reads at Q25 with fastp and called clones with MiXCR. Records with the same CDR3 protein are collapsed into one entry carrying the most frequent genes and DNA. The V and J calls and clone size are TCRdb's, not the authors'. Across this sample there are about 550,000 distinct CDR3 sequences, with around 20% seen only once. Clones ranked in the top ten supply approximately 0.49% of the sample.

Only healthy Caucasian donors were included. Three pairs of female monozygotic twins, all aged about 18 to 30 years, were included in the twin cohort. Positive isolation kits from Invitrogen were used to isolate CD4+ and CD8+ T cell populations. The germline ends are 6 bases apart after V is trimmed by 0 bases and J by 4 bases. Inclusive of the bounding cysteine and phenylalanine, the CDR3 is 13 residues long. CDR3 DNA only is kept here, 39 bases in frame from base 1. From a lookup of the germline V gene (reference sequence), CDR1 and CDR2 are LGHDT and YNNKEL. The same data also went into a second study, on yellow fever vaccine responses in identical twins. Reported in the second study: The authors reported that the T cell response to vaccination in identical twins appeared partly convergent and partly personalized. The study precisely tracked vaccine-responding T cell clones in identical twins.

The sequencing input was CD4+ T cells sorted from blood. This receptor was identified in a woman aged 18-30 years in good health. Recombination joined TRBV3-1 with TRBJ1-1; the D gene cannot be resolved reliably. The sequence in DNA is TGTGCCAGCAGCCAAGAACGACGCACTGAAGCTTTCTTT. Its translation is CASSQERRTEAFF.